This TCR beta chain was found in a study of shared clonotypes between healthy human individuals. General observations from the study: Estimated richness values were generally larger in naive subsets than in memory subsets. Clonotype sharing levels among donors were expected to vary with sequencing depth.

Measured with immunoSEQ multiplex PCR; TCRdb has only the in-frame clones, and not every one. This sample has approximately 980,000 clones, with 60% to 85% found just once. The CDR3 length is 12 residues. Germline assignment: CDR1 SGHTA and CDR2 FQGNSA. V shed 1 base and J shed 5 bases, with 3 bases lying between them. The investigators split CD4+ cells into a CD45RA+ naive subset and a CD45RA-negative memory subset. Regarding this clone: The antigen is unknown.

The V gene is TRBV7-2, the J gene TRBJ2-1; D not resolved. The sample consisted of memory CD4+ T cells sorted from blood. Subset given: CD45RA-negative fraction. The sequence came from a man aged 18 to 29 in good health. The CDR3 coding sequence is TGTGCCAGCAGCTTAGTTAACAATGAGCAGTTCTTC. It is translated as CASSLVNNEQFF.